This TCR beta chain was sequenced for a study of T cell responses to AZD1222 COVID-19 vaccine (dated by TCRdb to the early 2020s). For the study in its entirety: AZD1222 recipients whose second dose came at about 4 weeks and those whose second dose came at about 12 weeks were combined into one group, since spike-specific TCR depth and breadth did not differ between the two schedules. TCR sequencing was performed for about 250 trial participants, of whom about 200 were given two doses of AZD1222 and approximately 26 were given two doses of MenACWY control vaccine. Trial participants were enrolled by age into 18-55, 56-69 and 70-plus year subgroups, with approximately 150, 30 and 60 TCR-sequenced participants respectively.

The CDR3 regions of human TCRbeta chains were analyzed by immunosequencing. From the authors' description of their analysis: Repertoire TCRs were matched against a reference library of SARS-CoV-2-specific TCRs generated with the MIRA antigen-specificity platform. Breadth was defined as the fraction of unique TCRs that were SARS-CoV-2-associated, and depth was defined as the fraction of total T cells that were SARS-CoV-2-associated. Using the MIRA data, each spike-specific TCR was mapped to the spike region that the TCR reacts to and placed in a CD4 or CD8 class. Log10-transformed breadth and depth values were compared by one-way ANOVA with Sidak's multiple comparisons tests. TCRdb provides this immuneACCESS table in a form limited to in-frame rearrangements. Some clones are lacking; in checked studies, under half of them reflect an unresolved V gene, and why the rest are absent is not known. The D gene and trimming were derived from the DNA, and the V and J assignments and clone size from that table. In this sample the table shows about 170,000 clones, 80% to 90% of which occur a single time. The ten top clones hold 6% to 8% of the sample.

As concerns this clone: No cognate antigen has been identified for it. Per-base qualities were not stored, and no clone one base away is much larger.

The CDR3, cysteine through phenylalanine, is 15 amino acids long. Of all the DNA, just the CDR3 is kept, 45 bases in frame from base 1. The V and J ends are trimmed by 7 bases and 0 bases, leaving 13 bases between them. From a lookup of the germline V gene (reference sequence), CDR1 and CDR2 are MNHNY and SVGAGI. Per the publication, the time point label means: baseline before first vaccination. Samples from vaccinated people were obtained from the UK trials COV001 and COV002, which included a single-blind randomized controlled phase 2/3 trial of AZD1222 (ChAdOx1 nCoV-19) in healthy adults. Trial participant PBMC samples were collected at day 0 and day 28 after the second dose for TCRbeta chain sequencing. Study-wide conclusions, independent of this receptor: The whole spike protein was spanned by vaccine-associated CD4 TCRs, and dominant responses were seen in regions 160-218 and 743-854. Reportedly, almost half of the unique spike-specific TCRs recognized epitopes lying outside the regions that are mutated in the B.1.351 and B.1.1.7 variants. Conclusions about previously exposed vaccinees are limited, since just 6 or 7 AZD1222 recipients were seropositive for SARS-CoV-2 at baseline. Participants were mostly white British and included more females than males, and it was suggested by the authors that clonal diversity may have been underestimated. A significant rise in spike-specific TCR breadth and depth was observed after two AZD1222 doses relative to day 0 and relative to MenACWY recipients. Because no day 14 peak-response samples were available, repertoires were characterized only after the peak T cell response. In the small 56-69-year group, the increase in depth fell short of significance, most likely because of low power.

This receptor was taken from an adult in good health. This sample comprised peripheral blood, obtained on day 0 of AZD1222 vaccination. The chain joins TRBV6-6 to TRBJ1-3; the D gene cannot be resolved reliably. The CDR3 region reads CASKLDEYSGNTIYF. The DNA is TGTGCCAGCAAACTGGACGAATACTCTGGAAACACCATATATTTT.